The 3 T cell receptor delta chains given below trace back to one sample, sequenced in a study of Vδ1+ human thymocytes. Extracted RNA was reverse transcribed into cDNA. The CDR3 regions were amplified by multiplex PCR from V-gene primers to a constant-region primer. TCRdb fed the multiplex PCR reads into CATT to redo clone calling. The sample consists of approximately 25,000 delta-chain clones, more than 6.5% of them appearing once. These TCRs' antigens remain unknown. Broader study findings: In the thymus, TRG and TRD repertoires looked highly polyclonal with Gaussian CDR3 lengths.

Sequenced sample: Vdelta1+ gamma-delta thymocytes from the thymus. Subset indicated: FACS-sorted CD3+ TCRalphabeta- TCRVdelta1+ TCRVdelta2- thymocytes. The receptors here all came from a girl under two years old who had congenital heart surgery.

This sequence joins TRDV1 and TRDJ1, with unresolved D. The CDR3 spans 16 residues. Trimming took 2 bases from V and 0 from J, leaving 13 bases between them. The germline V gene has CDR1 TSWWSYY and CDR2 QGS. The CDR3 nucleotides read TGTGCTCTTGGGGAAGTGTCCCCGATATACACCGATAAACTCATCTTT. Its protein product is CALGEVSPIYTDKLIF.

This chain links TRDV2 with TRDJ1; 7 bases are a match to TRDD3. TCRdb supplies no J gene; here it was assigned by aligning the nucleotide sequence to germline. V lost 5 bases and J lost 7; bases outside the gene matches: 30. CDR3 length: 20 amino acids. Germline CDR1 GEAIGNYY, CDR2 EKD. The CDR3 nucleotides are TGTGCCTGTGGCGGTGGGGGACCCGTGGTGGTTGTAGTCCTGGGGATTAAACTCATCTTT. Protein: CACGGGGPVVVVVLGIKLIF.

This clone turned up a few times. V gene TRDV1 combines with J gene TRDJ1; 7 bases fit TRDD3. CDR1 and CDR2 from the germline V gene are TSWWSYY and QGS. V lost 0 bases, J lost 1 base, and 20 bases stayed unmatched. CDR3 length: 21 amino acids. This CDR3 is CALGELGLRGIPLGFTDKLIF. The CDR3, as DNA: TGTGCTCTTGGGGAACTAGGCCTACGAGGGATACCCTTAGGTTTCACCGATAAACTCATCTTT.